This T cell receptor beta chain was captured in a study of blood T cell repertoires in COVID-19 (dated by TCRdb to about 2020). With regard to the full study: The collaborator samples originated in the United States, Italy and Spain and spanned the acute and convalescent phases of COVID-19. The material from the prospective study consisted of cDNA or gDNA derived from T cells, B-cell-depleted T cells, or PBMCs. Subjects who had been exposed to COVID-19, were actively infected with it, or had recovered from it provided the deeply sampled blood TCRbeta repertoires that made up the dataset. The repertoires were released in a freely available public database meant as a resource for research on the immune response to SARS-CoV-2. The samples were drawn from two sources: the first 160 participants of the ongoing ImmuneRACE study, and fewer than 1,500 subjects contributed by 6 global collaborators. Sample metadata almost always included a de-identified subject ID, COVID-19 status, age in years and sex. Where HLA class I and class II types were available, the types were taken from metadata supplied by the sample provider, not from assay-based typing. General study outcomes and caveats: How much clinical and demographic metadata was included differed by source and by participant, and the metadata was provided uncurated.

Enrolling through a virtual design, the prospective study's participants ranged in age from roughly 18 to 100 years and lived across 24 United States geographic areas. In the prospective study, participants were assigned to cohorts based on the clinical history participants reported in a screening survey and a study questionnaire. Recovered participants in ImmuneRACE Cohort 3 were defined as having two consecutive negative NP/OP PCR tests, clearance from a healthcare professional, or resolution of symptoms. Mobile phlebotomists in the prospective study collected whole blood, serum and a nasopharyngeal or oropharyngeal swab from every participant. Participants in the prospective study had the option to provide additional blood draws and questionnaires over a 2-month period. Before DNA extraction, prospective study blood samples were shipped either frozen or at room temperature. CDR1 and CDR2 (SGHKS, YYEKEE) derive from the germline V gene (reference sequence). The CDR3 covers 18 residues, taking in both the cysteine and the phenylalanine. The retained sequence is limited to the CDR3, 54 bases, with the frame set at the first base. V loses 3 bases at its end and J loses 1 base; junction bases beyond the gene matches: 7.

Remarks on this clone: Its antigen is unknown. The input lacks base qualities; no much larger clone sits a single base away.

TCRbeta CDR3 regions were amplified from genomic DNA using the immunoSEQ Assay, a bias-controlled multiplex PCR. The paper's data handling went like this. The number of nucleated cells in each sample was estimated from the amplification of reference gene primers within the assay. Sequence reads were collapsed and filtered to measure the absolute abundance of every unique TCRbeta CDR3 rearrangement. For each sample, productive Simpson clonality was calculated by taking the square root of Simpson's diversity index across productive rearrangements. This is the immuneACCESS table as TCRdb keeps it, with only in-frame sequences that have V and J called. A part of the clones is gone; compared with another copy, unresolved V genes explain less than half, and the rest is unexplained. D and trimming come from the DNA, and the V and J calls and clone size come from that table. Across this sample there are under 450,000 clones, with 87% seen only once. Of the sample, 1% to 1.5% falls within the top ten clones.

The clonotype originates from a man under 40 who had recovered from COVID-19. Rearrangement joined TRBV5-5 to TRBJ2-6; 10 junctional bases match TRBD1. Source material: PBMCs or T cells enriched from blood (not recorded which). CDR3 sequence: CASSWGQGRESGANVLTF. The DNA sequence is TGTGCCAGCAGCTGGGGACAGGGGCGCGAGTCTGGGGCCAACGTCCTGACTTTC.